These 21 T cell receptor beta chains were sequenced from one sample in a study of blood T cell repertoires in COVID-19. Sequenced by immunoSEQ multiplex PCR; TCRdb stores in-frame clones only, minus some. This table holds 95,000 to 150,000 clones, about nine tenths found once. The source material was peripheral blood. These receptors were collected from a man aged 35-49 years with acute or convalescent COVID-19.

The CDR3 sequence is CASNSRDWANEKLFF. The CDR3 coding sequence is TGTGCCAGCAACAGCAGGGATTGGGCTAATGAAAAACTGTTTTTT. The V and J genes are TRBV2 and TRBJ1-4, with a tentative D call TRBD1 (5 bases). V was pared by 7 bases and J by 3 bases, with 15 bases between. Per the germline V gene, CDR1 is SNHLY and CDR2 is FYNNEI. This CDR3 is 15 amino acids long.

V gene TRBV11-2 combines with J gene TRBJ2-2; 9 bases are shared with TRBD1. From germline, CDR1 is SGHAT and CDR2 FQNNGV. V trimming: 5 bases; J trimming: 7 bases; junction bases outside the gene matches: 8. This CDR3 has 15 amino acids. DNA of the CDR3: TGTGCCAGCAGCAACCGGGACAGGGTATTCGGGGAGCTGTTTTTT. This codes for CASSNRDRVFGELFF.

The J gene is TRBJ1-4, the V gene TRBV7-9; TRBD1 matches 10 bases. The germline V gene has CDR1 SEHNR and CDR2 FQNEAQ (reference sequence). CDR3 length: 14 residues. Germline trimming cut 6 bases from V and 7 bases from J; bases unmatched to any gene: 5. The CDR3 spells CASSRQGASEKLFF. DNA for the CDR3: TGTGCCAGCAGTCGACAGGGGGCTTCTGAAAAACTGTTTTTT.

The chain combines TRBV6-5 with TRBJ2-7, with D perhaps TRBD2 (6 bases). Per the germline V gene, CDR1 is MNHEY and CDR2 is SVGAGI. The length of the CDR3 is 14 residues. V gave up 6 bases and J gave up 7 bases, with 19 bases separating them. The CDR3 spells CASSRPGGNSEQYF. In DNA, the CDR3 is TGTGCCAGCAGCCGACCTGGCGGGAATAGTGAGCAGTACTTC.

V usage is TRBV3-1 (or the pseudogene TRBV3-2) and J usage is TRBJ2-1, with D maybe TRBD2 (6 bases). CDR3 length: 14 residues. Germline CDR1 LGHDT, CDR2 YNNKEL (reference sequence). V was trimmed by 4 bases and J by 6 bases, leaving 13 bases between them. The CDR3 DNA sequence: TGTGCCAGCAGCCCTCACGGGACTTTCAATGAGCAGTTCTTC. This sequence encodes CASSPHGTFNEQFF.

CDR3 bases: TGTGCCAGCAGCTTGGCGGGGGGTGCTAGCGTGTTACAAGAGACCCAGTACTTC. Amino acid sequence: CASSLAGGASVLQETQYF. The chain links TRBV5-6 to TRBJ2-5; 7 nucleotides match TRBD2. This CDR3 has 18 amino acids. The trim removed 0 bases at V and 2 bases at J, leaving 13 bases unmatched. Looked up from germline, CDR1 is SGHDT and CDR2 is YYEEEE. The full variable domain, its missing parts supplied by reference TRBV5-6 and TRBJ2-5, is DAGVTQSPTHLIKTRGQQVTLRCSPKSGHDTVSWYQQALGQGPQFIFQYYEEEERQRGNFPDRFSGHQFPNYSSELNVNALLLGDSALYLCASSLAGGASVLQETQYFGPGTRLLVL.

CDR3 loop: CASSLTTGGTGELFF. CDR3 nucleotides: TGTGCCAGCAGCTTAACAACAGGGGGCACCGGGGAGCTGTTTTTT. This chain links TRBV11-3 with TRBJ2-2; 8 positions agree with TRBD1. The CDR3 covers 15 residues. The V and J ends lost 2 bases and 4 bases, in that order; junction bases with no gene match: 3. The germline V gene encodes CDR1 SGHNT and CDR2 YENEEA.

The chain recombines TRBV6-2 or TRBV6-3 with TRBJ1-3; 8 bases are shared with TRBD1. Germline lookup yields CDR1 MNHEY and CDR2 SVGEGT. Trimming at V came to 5 bases and at J to 4 bases, leaving 10 bases not matched to a gene. CDR3 length equals 16 residues. The CDR3 bases are TGTGCCAGCAGTCCCCGAAAGACAGGGGTCGGAAACACCATATATTTT. Its translation is CASSPRKTGVGNTIYF.

This chain joins TRBV30 and TRBJ1-4; 9 bases are a match to TRBD1. Losses at the gene ends were 3 bases for V and 5 bases for J; bases not matched to a gene: 7. The CDR3 runs to 15 residues. Germline V gene lookup returns CDR1 GTSNPN and CDR2 SVGIG (reference sequence). Here the CDR3 DNA reads TGTGCCTGGAGCGGTACCGGACAGGGGAATGAAAAACTGTTTTTT. This gives the protein CAWSGTGQGNEKLFF.

The chain recombines TRBV4-1 with TRBJ1-2; a weak D match, TRBD1 (6 bases). This CDR3 region has 15 residues. Per the germline V gene, CDR1 is MGHRA and CDR2 is YSYEKL. V lost 0 bases and J 4 bases, leaving 12 bases between the germline ends. The CDR3 DNA sequence: TGCGCCAGCAGCCAAGAATGGGACACAACCTATGGCTACACCTTC. Translating it yields CASSQEWDTTYGYTF.

The chain uses TRBV27 and TRBJ2-7; TRBD1 matches 7 bases. V gave up 4 bases and J gave up 0 bases; unmatched junction bases: 9. The CDR3 runs to 16 residues. Germline V lookup: CDR1 MNHEY, CDR2 SMNVEV (reference sequence). CDR3 sequence (DNA): TGTGCCAGCAGTTCCCAGACAGGGACGGGCTCCTACGAGCAGTACTTC. Amino acids: CASSSQTGTGSYEQYF.

The genes are TRBV6-4 and TRBJ1-2, with D possibly TRBD1 on 6 matching bases. Germline V CDR1 and CDR2: MRHNA, SNTAGT. Trimming left V 6 bases short and J 11 bases short, with 13 bases between. This CDR3 is 11 amino acids long. CDR3 bases: TGTGCCAGCAGGCAGGGGACCCAGTACACCTTC. It specifies CASRQGTQYTF.

V usage is TRBV6-5 and J usage is TRBJ2-2; 8 nucleotides line up with TRBD1. V lost 7 bases and J lost 8; bases outside the gene matches: 9. The CDR3 runs 14 residues. The V gene's germline CDR1 is MNHEY and CDR2 SVGAGI. CDR3 DNA sequence: TGTGCCAGCACCCGGACAGGGCGGGTTGGGGAGCTGTTTTTT. It encodes CASTRTGRVGELFF.

CDR3 amino acids: CARSLCFKREGSVNEQFF. CDR3 bases: TGTGCCAGAAGCTTATGTTTCAAGCGGGAGGGATCGGTAAATGAGCAGTTCTTC. The V gene is TRBV7-5, the J gene TRBJ2-1; TRBD2 reflects the table's D call only, with no check against the DNA. TRBV7-5 is annotated as a pseudogene. There are 18 residues in the CDR3.

The count of this clone is one. J is TRBJ2-5 and V is TRBV5-1; TRBD2 aligns across 7 bases. Germline assignment: CDR1 SGHRS and CDR2 YFSETQ. This CDR3 has 14 residues. The V segment lost 6 bases and the J segment 4 bases; nucleotides outside the gene matches: 9. The CDR3 loop is CASTQGGSPETQYF. CDR3 nucleotides: TGCGCCAGCACGCAAGGCGGGAGTCCAGAGACCCAGTACTTC.

The chain carries TRBV5-1 and TRBJ1-1; 7 bases are shared with TRBD1. This CDR3 is built from 16 residues. V lost 2 bases to trimming and J lost 3 bases; unmatched junction nucleotides: 10. Germline V gene lookup returns CDR1 SGHRS and CDR2 YFSETQ. As DNA, the CDR3 is TGCGCCAGCAGCTTCTCACAGGGGTTTTCCGACACTGAAGCTTTCTTT. Amino acids: CASSFSQGFSDTEAFF.

This chain connects TRBV6-5 to TRBJ2-7, with D perhaps matching TRBD1 (5 bases). Germline V gene lookup returns CDR1 MNHEY and CDR2 SVGAGI. Deletions cut 5 bases from V and 3 bases from J, with 11 bases between. The length of the CDR3 is 13 residues. Here the CDR3 reads CASSLQASYEQYF. The DNA for the CDR3 is TGTGCCAGCAGTCTACAGGCGAGCTACGAGCAGTACTTC.

The chain carries TRBV12-3 or TRBV12-4 and TRBJ1-1, with D hard to call. The V end lost 4 bases, the J end lost 1 base, and 7 bases lay between the germline ends. This CDR3 spans 13 amino acids. This CDR3 reads CASSWETNTEAFF. CDR3 sequence (DNA): TGTGCCAGCAGTTGGGAGACGAACACTGAAGCTTTCTTT.

This chain links TRBV2 with TRBJ1-2, with TRBD1 matching 8 bases. V gave up 5 bases and J gave up 4 bases; unmatched junction bases: 6. From germline, CDR1 is SNHLY and CDR2 FYNNEI. This CDR3 region has 14 residues. The CDR3 loop is CASSQDRDGYGYTF. The CDR3 DNA reads TGTGCCAGCAGTCAGGACAGGGATGGCTATGGCTACACCTTC.

CDR3 amino acids: CASSKGLNQPQHF. CDR3 nucleotide sequence: TGTGCCAGCAGTAAGGGACTCAATCAGCCCCAGCATTTT. This sequence joins TRBV25-1 and TRBJ1-5; maybe TRBD1 (5 bases). The CDR3 spans 13 residues. CDR1 and CDR2 from the germline V gene are MGHDK and SYGVNS. Trimming cost V 5 bases and J 3 bases, with 8 bases left between them. Supplemented by reference TRBV25-1 and TRBJ1-5, the full variable domain reads EADIYQTPRYLVIGTGKKITLECSQTMGHDKMYWYQQDPGMELHLIHYSYGVNSTEKGDLSSESTVSRIRTEHFPLTLESARPSHTSQYLCASSKGLNQPQHFGDGTRLSIL.

The V call is TRBV29-1, the J call TRBJ2-7; TRBD1 might be the D (7 bases). Germline CDR1 and CDR2: SQVTM and ANQGSEA. The CDR3 is made up of 14 amino acids. V lost 1 base to trimming and J lost 4 bases, with 14 bases between them. DNA of the CDR3: TGCAGCGTTGAAGTCCCAGGGGGGATGTACGAGCAGTACTTC. This gives the protein CSVEVPGGMYEQYF.